The T cell receptor (beta chain) described here comes from a study of T-cell memory formation after mild COVID-19. Study at large: TCR clusters showed largely donor specificity. General study findings and limits: While clones contracting from day 15 to 85 were balanced between CD4 and CD8, later expanders leaned CD4+.

As to this clonotype: What it binds is not known.

Trimming left V 4 bases short and J 9 bases short, with 16 bases between. The V gene's germline CDR1 is SGHRS and CDR2 YFSETQ. This CDR3 has 13 residues. The authors produced TCR alpha and TCR beta cDNA libraries with sample barcodes and UMIs by 5'RACE using constant-segment primers. TCRdb processed the 5' RACE reads anew with MiXCR; each CDR3 protein has one entry. The sample gives 300,000 to 350,000 distinct CDR3 sequences, 13% of which show up once; about a fifth is in the top ten. Sequencing was done on a sample of PBMCs or a T cell subset sorted from them (not recorded which). This TCR was recovered from a man between 18 and 29 years old who had mild COVID-19 (a few samples of this study predate the infection). Cell type and time point are not known. The V gene is TRBV5-1, the J gene TRBJ1-2, with D possibly matching TRBD1 (6 bases). The CDR3 spells CASSEQGGYCYTF. The DNA for the CDR3 is TGCGCCAGCAGCGAACAGGGAGGGTATTGCTACACCTTC.